The subject of this entry is one T cell receptor beta chain. Its antigen is still unknown. No quality values exist for individual bases; no much larger clone is one base distant. Every donor was a healthy Caucasian. The twin cohort comprised three pairs of female monozygotic twins, all aged about 18 to 30 years. RNA for TCR libraries was isolated from peripheral blood mononuclear cells. The data originate from a study of identical twins (dated by TCRdb to 2016 to 2018). A note on the overall study: To test whether fetal clonotypes persist, the study used deep sequencing on TCR alpha and beta repertoires from monozygotic twins, unrelated adults of various ages, and cord blood. To rule out contamination, replicate twin experiments were performed at different times with different library preparation protocols.

Preparation of the library involved 5' RACE. Sequencer: Illumina HiSeq 2000. A universal primer binding site was introduced by template switching, and a unique molecular identifier was present in the final cDNA, enabling accurate counting of TCR cDNA molecules. Specific primers in the conserved constant-segment region were used to synthesize first-strand cDNA for the TCR alpha and beta chains. To control for contamination, each cDNA library was double barcoded with a SMART-Mk sample barcode plus Illumina barcodes. TruSeq adapter sequences along with Illumina sample barcodes were introduced in two successive PCR steps. The Illumina HiSeq platform was used with custom primers to sequence TCR alpha and beta cDNA libraries. As for the authors' bioinformatics: Unique molecular identifiers were extracted from raw reads with MiGEC, and CDR3 positions were determined with MiXCR. Recombination models were inferred per individual with the repgenHMM and IGoR tools using an EM algorithm. The analysis of shared clonotypes was done with the tcR package in R, with sharing normalized by the product of cloneset sizes. To study raw recombination free of thymic and clonal selection effects, out-of-frame nonproductive sequences were analyzed. TCRdb reprocessing: public reads trimmed at Q25 with fastp, clones called with MiXCR, in-frame beta chains kept. One record per CDR3 amino acid sequence lists the most common genes and DNA. What appears here as the V and J calls and clone size reflects TCRdb's work, not the paper's. For this sample the table gives some 690,000 distinct CDR3 sequences, of which about 20% were detected only once. The top ten clonotypes cover 4.3% of the sample.

What the authors observed across the whole study: Zero-insertion analyses could be partly confounded by invariant T cells such as MAIT and iNKT, though diverse VJ usage argued against such confounding for most clonotypes. In monozygotic twins, out-of-frame TCR alpha sharing was systematically underestimated by recombination models, although the models agreed with sharing between unrelated individuals. Compared with coincidental sharing between unrelated individuals, out-of-frame TCR alpha sequences shared between twins showed an excess of sequences with low generation probability. Because the same donors could not be followed over many years, the conclusions relied on cross-sectional statistical analysis. In beta out-of-frame sequences, excess twin sharing was weaker, because having fewer shared sequences lowered the signal-to-noise ratio. Fewer insertions were carried by abundant cord blood beta clonotypes, a similar but weaker trend appeared in young adult naive repertoires, and no such trend appeared in memory repertoires.

CDR1 SGHRS and CDR2 YFSETQ are derived from the germline V gene. Reading from cysteine to phenylalanine, the CDR3 counts 15 amino acids. Only the CDR3 portion is preserved as DNA: 45 bases, with reading frame beginning at the first base. Clipping removes 4 bases from V and 6 bases from J, with 13 as the unmatched junction base count. This sample was shared with a second study, whose subject was T cells expressing NK-cell markers. From that second study: Eight or nine donors provided sorted CD3+CD56+NKG2C+, CD3+CD56+NKG2C- and CD3+CD56-NKG2C+ T-cell subsets, whose TCR beta-chain repertoires were profiled. Among the eight sequenced donors, only one was HCMV-seronegative, while the other seven were HCMV-seropositive. To restrict sorting to alphabetaTCR-expressing T cells, an anti-gammadeltaTCR antibody was added in several experiments. For over five donors, the dominant CD3+CD56+NKG2C+ clonotypes were among the top 10 CD8+ clonotypes and accounted for 1.0-7.0% of CD8+ T cells. Those dominant clonotypes were again the most abundant among CD3+CD56-NKG2C+ cells in a few donors, at roughly 28.3-65%. Whether the expanded NKG2C-expressing T cell clones were specific for HCMV antigens was left unclear. Randomly selected healthy volunteers, three men and five women, were used as the eight sequenced donors. HCMV serostatus was determined by detecting HCMV-specific IgG in serum with a commercial ELISA kit. For about six donors, bulk peripheral blood T-cell repertoires were additionally sequenced from unsorted PBMC. Reads were demultiplexed and grouped by UMI with MIGEC, and clonotypes were assembled and quantified with MiTCR. Only TCR cDNA sequences supported by at least two reads were kept to exclude erroneous sequences. The tcR package was used for downstream repertoire analysis, and clonotypes were matched across fractions by CDR3 nucleotide sequence plus V segment. VDJmatch was used to annotate antigen specificity against VDJdb, with one amino acid substitution in CDR3 allowed.

The sequence was collected from a woman between 18 and 29 years old in good health. The receptor chain draws on TRBV5-1 and TRBJ2-7, with TRBD1 matching 7 junction bases. Sequenced input: PBMCs. The DNA sequence is as follows: TGCGCCAGCAGCCGTTTTTCCGGGACAGAGGGCGAGCAGTACTTC. This gives the protein CASSRFSGTEGEQYF.